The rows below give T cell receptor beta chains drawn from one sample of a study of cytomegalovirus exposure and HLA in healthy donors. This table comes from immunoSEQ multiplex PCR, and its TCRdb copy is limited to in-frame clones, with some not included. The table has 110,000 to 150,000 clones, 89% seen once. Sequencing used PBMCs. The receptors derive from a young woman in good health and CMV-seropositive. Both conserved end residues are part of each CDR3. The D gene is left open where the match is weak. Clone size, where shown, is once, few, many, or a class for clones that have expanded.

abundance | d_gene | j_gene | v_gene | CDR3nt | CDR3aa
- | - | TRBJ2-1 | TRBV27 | TGTGCCAGCAGTCCCAACAGGGACACGGGTGAGCAGTTCTTC | CASSPNRDTGEQFF
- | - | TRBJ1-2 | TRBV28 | TGTGCCAGCGGGGGGGGCTCGGGAAATGGCTACACCTTC | CASGGGSGNGYTF
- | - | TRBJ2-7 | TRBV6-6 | TGTGCCAGCAGATCATACGAGCAGTACTTC | CASRSYEQYF
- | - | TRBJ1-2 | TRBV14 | TGTGCCAGCAGCCAAGGAGGAGGCATCAACTATGGCTACACCTTC | CASSQGGGINYGYTF
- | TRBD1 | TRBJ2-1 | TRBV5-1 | TGCGCCAGCAGGCCCGGGACAGGGTCCTACAATGAGCAGTTCTTC | CASRPGTGSYNEQFF
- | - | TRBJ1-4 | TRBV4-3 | TGCGCCAGCAGCCAAGAGGAGGGGTTTAATGAAAAACTGTTTTTT | CASSQEEGFNEKLFF
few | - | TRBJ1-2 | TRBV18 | TGTGCCAGCTCACTGAATACAGGGAATCCCTATGGCTACACCTTC | CASSLNTGNPYGYTF
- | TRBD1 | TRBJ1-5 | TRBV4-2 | TGTGCCAGCAGCCCCACAGGGGACAATCAGCCCCAGCATTTT | CASSPTGDNQPQHF
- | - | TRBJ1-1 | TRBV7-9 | TGTGCCAGCAGCTTAGGGGCGAACACTGAAGCTTTCTTT | CASSLGANTEAFF
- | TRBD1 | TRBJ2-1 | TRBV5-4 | TGTGCCAGCAGTACCTCCGGTCGGACAGGATTCTTCAATGAGCAGTTCTTC | CASSTSGRTGFFNEQFF
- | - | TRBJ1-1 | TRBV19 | TGTGCCAGTACCCAAGGGGGGGGTGAAGCTTTCTTT | CASTQGGGEAFF
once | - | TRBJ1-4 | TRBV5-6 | TGTGCCAGCAGCTTGGCAGGGGAACTGTTTTTT | CASSLAGELFF
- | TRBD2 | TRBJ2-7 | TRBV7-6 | TGTGCCAGCAGCTCGGGACTAGCGACCTACGAGCAGTACTTC | CASSSGLATYEQYF
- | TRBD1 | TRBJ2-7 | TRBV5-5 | TGTGCCAGCAGAGACAGGGGAGGCTACGAGCAGTACTTC | CASRDRGGYEQYF
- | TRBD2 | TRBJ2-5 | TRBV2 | TGTGCCAGCAGTGTGCGACTAGCGGGGCAAGAGACCCAGTACTTC | CASSVRLAGQETQYF
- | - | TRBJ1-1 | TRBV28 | TGTGCCAGCAGTTACCGGGGTGGTAGCAACACTGAAGCTTTCTTT | CASSYRGGSNTEAFF
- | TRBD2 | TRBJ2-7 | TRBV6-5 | TGTGCCAGCACCCCGGGGGGGCCGGAGCAGTACTTC | CASTPGGPEQYF
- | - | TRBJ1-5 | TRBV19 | TGTGCCAGTACGTGGTCCAGGGCAGGCCAGCCCCAGCATTTT | CASTWSRAGQPQHF
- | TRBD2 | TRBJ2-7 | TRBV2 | TGTGCCAGCAAAGCGGGGGGACCGACCTTTCCTCCCTACGAGCAGTACTTC | CASKAGGPTFPPYEQYF
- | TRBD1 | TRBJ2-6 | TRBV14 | TGTGCCAGCCGACTATCGGGACAGGTTAGCTCTGGGGCCAACGTCCTGACTTTC | CASRLSGQVSSGANVLTF
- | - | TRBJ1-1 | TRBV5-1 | TGCGCCAGCAGCTTGAATCCGGGTACAGCTTTCTTT | CASSLNPGTAFF
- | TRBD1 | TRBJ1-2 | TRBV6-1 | TGTGCCAGCAAGGACAGGGGAGGGTCACCCTATGGCTACACCTTC | CASKDRGGSPYGYTF
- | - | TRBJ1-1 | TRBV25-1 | TGTGCCAGCAGTGAATACAGGGAAGCCACTGAAGCTTTCTTT | CASSEYREATEAFF
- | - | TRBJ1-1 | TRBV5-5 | TGTGCCAGCAGCTTGGTTCCAGGGCGGGGTGACACTGAAGCTTTCTTT | CASSLVPGRGDTEAFF
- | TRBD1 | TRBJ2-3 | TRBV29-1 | TGCAGCCTAGCAAGGGACAGTTCAGATACGCAGTATTTT | CSLARDSSDTQYF
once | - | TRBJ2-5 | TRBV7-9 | TGTGCCAGCAGCTTAGAAGGCGTAAGAGGGACCCAGTACTTC | CASSLEGVRGTQYF
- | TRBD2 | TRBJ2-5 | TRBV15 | TGTGCCACCAGCAGACAGGCAGCGGGGAGAACCCAAGAGACCCAGTACTTC | CATSRQAAGRTQETQYF
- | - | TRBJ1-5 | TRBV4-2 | TGTGCCAGCAGCCAAGATAGAGATCAGCCCCAGCATTTT | CASSQDRDQPQHF
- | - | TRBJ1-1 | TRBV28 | TGTGCCAGCGCGGACATGAACACTGAAGCTTTCTTT | CASADMNTEAFF
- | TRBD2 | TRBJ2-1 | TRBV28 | TGTGCCAGCAGTTTGTTAGCGGGGGGGACCTTGGAGCAGTTCTTC | CASSLLAGGTLEQFF
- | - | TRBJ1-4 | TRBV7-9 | TGTGCCAGCAGCTTAGATAGGGGAAGTTGGAATGAAAAACTGTTTTTT | CASSLDRGSWNEKLFF
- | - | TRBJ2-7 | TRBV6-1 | TGTGCCGGAGGGGACTACGAGCAGTACTTC | CAGGDYEQYF
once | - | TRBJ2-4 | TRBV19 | TGTGCCAGTAAAACCTCATCGAAAGGGGAAGACATTCAGTACTTC | CASKTSSKGEDIQYF
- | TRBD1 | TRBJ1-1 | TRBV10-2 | TGCGCCAGCAGCCCAGGGGGGACAATTATGAACACTGAAGCTTTCTTT | CASSPGGTIMNTEAFF
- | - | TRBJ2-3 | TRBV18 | TGTGCCAGCTCCCCAGGGTCGAGGGCCCGAAGCACAGATACGCAGTATTTT | CASSPGSRARSTDTQYF
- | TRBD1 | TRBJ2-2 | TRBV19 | TGTGCCAGTAGTACCTTCTGGACAGGGAGTACCGGGGAGCTGTTTTTT | CASSTFWTGSTGELFF
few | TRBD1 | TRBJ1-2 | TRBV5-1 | TGCGCCAGCAGCGGGTCGACAGGGTTTGCCTATGGCTACACCTTC | CASSGSTGFAYGYTF